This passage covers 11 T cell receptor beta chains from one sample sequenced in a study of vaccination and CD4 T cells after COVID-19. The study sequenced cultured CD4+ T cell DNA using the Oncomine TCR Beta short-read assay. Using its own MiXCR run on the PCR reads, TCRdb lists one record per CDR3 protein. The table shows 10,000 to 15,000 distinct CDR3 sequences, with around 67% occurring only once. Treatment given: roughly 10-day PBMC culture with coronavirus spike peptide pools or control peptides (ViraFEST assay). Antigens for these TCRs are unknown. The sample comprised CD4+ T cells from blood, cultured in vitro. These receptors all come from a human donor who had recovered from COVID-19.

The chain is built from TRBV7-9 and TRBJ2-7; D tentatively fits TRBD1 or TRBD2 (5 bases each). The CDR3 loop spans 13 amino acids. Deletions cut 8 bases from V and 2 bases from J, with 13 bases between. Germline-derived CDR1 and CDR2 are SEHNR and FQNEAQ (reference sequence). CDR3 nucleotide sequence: TGTGCCAGCGGGGGACCGATGACCTACGAGCAGTACTTC. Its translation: CASGGPMTYEQYF.

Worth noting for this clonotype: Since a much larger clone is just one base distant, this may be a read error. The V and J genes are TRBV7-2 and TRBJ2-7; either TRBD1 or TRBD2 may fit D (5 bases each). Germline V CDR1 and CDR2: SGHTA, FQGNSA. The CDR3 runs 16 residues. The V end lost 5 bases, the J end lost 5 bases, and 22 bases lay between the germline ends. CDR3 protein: CASSLTRDGAPNEQYF. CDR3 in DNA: TGTGCCAGCAGCCTCACCCGGGACGGGGCCCCCAACGAGCAGTACTTC.

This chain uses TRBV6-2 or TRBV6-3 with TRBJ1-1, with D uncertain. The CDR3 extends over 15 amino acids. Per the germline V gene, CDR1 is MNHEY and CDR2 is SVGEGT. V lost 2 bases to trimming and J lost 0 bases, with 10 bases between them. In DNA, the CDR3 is TGTGCCAGCAGTTACGGGGAGGTAATGAACACTGAAGCTTTCTTT. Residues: CASSYGEVMNTEAFF.

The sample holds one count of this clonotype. The CDR3 bases are TGTGCCAGCGGATCCCTCCCAGGGTCCCAAGAGACCCAGTACTTC. Amino acids: CASGSLPGSQETQYF. The V call is TRBV6-1, the J call TRBJ2-5; a weak D match, TRBD1 (5 bases). Germline V gene sequence: CDR1 MNHNS, CDR2 SASEGT. Between the trimmed V and J ends, which lost 8 bases and 1 base, there was a span of 17 bases. CDR3 length equals 15 residues.

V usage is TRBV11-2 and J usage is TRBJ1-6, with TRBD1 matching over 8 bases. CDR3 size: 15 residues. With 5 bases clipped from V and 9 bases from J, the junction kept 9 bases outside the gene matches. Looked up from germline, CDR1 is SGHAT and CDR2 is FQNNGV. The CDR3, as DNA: TGTGCCAGCAGCCCAACGACAGGGGCGGCTTCACCCCTCCACTTT. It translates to CASSPTTGAASPLHF.

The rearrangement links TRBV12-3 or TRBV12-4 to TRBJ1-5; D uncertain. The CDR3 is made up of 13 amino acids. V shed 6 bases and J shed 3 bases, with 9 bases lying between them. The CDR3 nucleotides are TGTGCCAGCAGCCCTGATTACAATCAGCCCCAGCATTTT. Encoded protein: CASSPDYNQPQHF.

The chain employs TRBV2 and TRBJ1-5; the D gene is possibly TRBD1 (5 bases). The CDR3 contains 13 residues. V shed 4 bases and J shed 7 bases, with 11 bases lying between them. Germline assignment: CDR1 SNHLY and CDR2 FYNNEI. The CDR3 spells CASSGRESQPQHF. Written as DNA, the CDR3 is TGTGCCAGCAGTGGCAGGGAGAGCCAGCCCCAGCATTTT.

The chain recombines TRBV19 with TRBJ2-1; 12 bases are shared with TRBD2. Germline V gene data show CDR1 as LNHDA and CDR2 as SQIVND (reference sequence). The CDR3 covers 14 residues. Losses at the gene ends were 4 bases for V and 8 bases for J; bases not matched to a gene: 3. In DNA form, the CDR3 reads TGTGCCAGTAGTAGTACTAGCGGGAGGTATGAGCAGTTCTTC. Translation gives CASSSTSGRYEQFF.

The CDR3 coding sequence is TGTGCCAGCAGCGCCATCGGGGGAGGACAAGAGACCCAGTACTTC. Translating gives CASSAIGGGQETQYF. V is TRBV11-2 and J is TRBJ2-5, with D possibly TRBD2 on 6 matching bases. CDR3 length: 15 residues. The germline gives CDR1 SGHAT, CDR2 FQNNGV. V lost 5 bases and J 2 bases, leaving 15 bases between the germline ends.

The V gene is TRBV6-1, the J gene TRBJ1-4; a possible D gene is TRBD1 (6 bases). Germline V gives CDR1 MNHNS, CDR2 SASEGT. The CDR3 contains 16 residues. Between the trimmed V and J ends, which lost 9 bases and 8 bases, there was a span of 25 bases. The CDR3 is CARTRDKALGWEKLFF. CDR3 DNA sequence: TGTGCCAGGACCCGGGACAAGGCGCTCGGTTGGGAAAAACTGTTTTTT.

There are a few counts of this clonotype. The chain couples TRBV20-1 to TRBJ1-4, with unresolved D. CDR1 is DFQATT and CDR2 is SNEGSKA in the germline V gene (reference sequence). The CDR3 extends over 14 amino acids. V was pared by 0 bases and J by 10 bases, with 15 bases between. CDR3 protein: CSARDLGGFGKLFF. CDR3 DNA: TGCAGTGCTAGAGATCTGGGCGGGTTCGGAAAACTGTTTTTT.